Below are 24 T cell receptor beta chains sequenced from a single sample in a study of monozygotic twins with inflammatory bowel disease (dated 2019 in TCRdb). Libraries were constructed by 5' RACE. The sample was run on an Illumina HiSeq 2500. TCRdb reanalyzed the reads, keeping one entry per CDR3 protein sequence and omitting DNA. The sample's clone listing holds 200,000 to 250,000 distinct CDR3 sequences. The top ten clones comprise 7.7% of the sample. The specimen was blood. These receptors were collected from a human donor with ulcerative colitis or Crohn's disease, or a healthy co-twin of an affected twin (not recorded which).

The chain couples TRBV20-1 to TRBJ2-5; the D call from TCRdb, TRBD1, cannot be confirmed without DNA. The CDR3 contains 11 residues. Germline values: CDR1 DFQATT, CDR2 SNEGSKA (reference sequence). Here the CDR3 reads CSGQGQETQYF.

V and J are TRBV20-1 and TRBJ1-1. CDR3 size: 16 residues. Looked up from germline, CDR1 is DFQATT and CDR2 is SNEGSKA (reference sequence). CDR3 residues: CSARDQRWYGDTEAFF.

This chain joins TRBV12-3 or TRBV12-4 and TRBJ2-7. The CDR3 extends over 15 amino acids. The CDR3 is CASSRSGSSAYEQYF.

This chain links TRBV2 with TRBJ1-2; the TRBD1 assignment by TCRdb is unverifiable without DNA. The germline gives CDR1 SNHLY, CDR2 FYNNEI. CDR3 size: 13 residues. The CDR3 sequence is CASSPEGVDGYTF.

V and J are TRBV30 and TRBJ2-7; TCRdb returns TRBD2, unconfirmable since there is no DNA. CDR1 is GTSNPN and CDR2 is SVGIG in the germline V gene (reference sequence). There are 15 residues in the CDR3. CDR3 protein: CAWRSLEGGLYEQYF.

This chain links TRBV7-2 with TRBJ2-7; TCRdb picks TRBD2, but there is no DNA to check that call. Per the germline V gene, CDR1 is SGHTA and CDR2 is FQGNSA. The CDR3 loop spans 13 amino acids. The chain's CDR3 is CASSNGLAGEQYF.

The rearrangement joins TRBV7-2 to TRBJ2-3; TCRdb's assignment of TRBD1 cannot be checked, as there is no DNA. Germline loops: CDR1 SGHTA, CDR2 FQGNSA. The CDR3 length is 15 residues. The CDR3: CASSFSGGGLGTQYF.

V usage is TRBV5-4 and J usage is TRBJ2-2; the D gene TCRdb calls, TRBD1, cannot be checked with no DNA. CDR3 length: 16 amino acids. Germline CDR1 and CDR2: SGHNT and YYREEE (reference sequence). CDR3 amino acids: CASSLGGSANTGELFF.

This sequence joins TRBV10-3 and TRBJ1-6; the TCRdb D gene call, TRBD1, has no DNA to confirm it. Germline V gene lookup returns CDR1 ENHRY and CDR2 SYGVKD. The length of the CDR3 is 12 residues. CDR3 sequence reads: CAISEPPGPIHF.

CDR3 in amino acids: CAIMFDANYGYTF. The V and J genes are TRBV10-3 and TRBJ1-2. The CDR3 runs 13 residues. Germline CDR1 ENHRY, CDR2 SYGVKD.

The gene calls are TRBV20-1 and TRBJ2-3; TCRdb reports TRBD1, a call that lacks DNA to check it against. Germline V gives CDR1 DFQATT, CDR2 SNEGSKA (reference sequence). This CDR3 is 14 amino acids long. Here the CDR3 reads CSARIQGLVDTQYF.

The rearrangement links TRBV5-1 to TRBJ2-2. This CDR3 region has 14 residues. Germline loops: CDR1 SGHRS, CDR2 YFSETQ. CDR3 residues: CASSLKENTGELFF.

This rearrangement joins TRBV5-1 to TRBJ1-1. Germline values: CDR1 SGHRS, CDR2 YFSETQ. CDR3 length: 13 residues. This chain's CDR3 is CASSLERATEAFF.

The chain is built from TRBV4-2 and TRBJ2-1; the TCRdb call, TRBD1, lacks DNA for checking. The CDR3 extends over 15 amino acids. CDR1 and CDR2 (germline): LGHNA, YNFKEQ. The CDR3 region is CASSLTGGDYNEQFF.

V and J are TRBV5-1 and TRBJ2-2; the D call of TRBD2 rests on TCRdb alone, since no DNA is present to check it. The CDR3 totals 15 residues. Germline CDR1 and CDR2: SGHRS and YFSETQ. CDR3: CASMAPERSTGELFF. The complete variable domain, with remaining parts taken from reference TRBV5-1 and TRBJ2-2, reads KAGVTQTPRYLIKTRGQQVTLSCSPISGHRSVSWYQQTPGQGLQFLFEYFSETQRNKGNFPGRFSGRQFSNSRSEMNVSTLELGDSALYLCASMAPERSTGELFFGEGSRLTVL.

This sequence joins TRBV2 and TRBJ1-6. This CDR3 contains 16 residues. Germline CDR1 reads SNHLY; CDR2 reads FYNNEI. The CDR3 sequence is CASSGGTSGYSSPLHF.

V is TRBV3-1 and J is TRBJ2-7; checking the TCRdb D call of TRBD1 is not possible without DNA. In germline, CDR1 is LGHDT, CDR2 YNNKEL (reference sequence). This CDR3 is built from 13 residues. CDR3 amino acids: CASSQDVPGEQYF.

The chain uses TRBV6-6 and TRBJ1-5. Germline V CDR1 and CDR2: MNHNY, SVGAGI (reference sequence). CDR3 length: 14 residues. CDR3: CASSYSTGGQPQHF.

The chain combines TRBV29-1 with TRBJ2-7; without DNA, the TCRdb call of TRBD1 cannot be checked. CDR3 length equals 14 residues. Looked up from germline, CDR1 is SQVTM and CDR2 is ANQGSEA. CDR3 amino acids: CSVGDRGSSYEQYF.

V is TRBV2 and J is TRBJ1-6; TCRdb selects TRBD1, and the lack of DNA leaves this call unchecked. The CDR3 spans 15 residues. Germline V gives CDR1 SNHLY, CDR2 FYNNEI. CDR3 region: CASSKGVTAYSPLHF.

This sequence joins TRBV18 and TRBJ1-1; the TRBD1 assignment by TCRdb is unverifiable without DNA. This CDR3 comprises 13 residues. Per germline, CDR1 KGHSH and CDR2 LQKENI. The CDR3 loop is CASSSAGGTEAFF.

The chain uses TRBV4-3 and TRBJ2-3. The CDR3 sequence is 13 residues long. The germline V gene has CDR1 LGHNA and CDR2 YSLEER. The CDR3 loop is CASSQDWRDTQYF.

V gene TRBV5-1 combines with J gene TRBJ2-3; TCRdb's D gene call, TRBD2, goes unchecked for lack of DNA. The CDR3 sequence is 16 residues long. Germline CDR1 SGHRS, CDR2 YFSETQ. The CDR3 here is CASSLGPGGAQDTQYF. Using reference TRBV5-1 and TRBJ2-3 for the parts outside the CDR3, the full variable domain is KAGVTQTPRYLIKTRGQQVTLSCSPISGHRSVSWYQQTPGQGLQFLFEYFSETQRNKGNFPGRFSGRQFSNSRSEMNVSTLELGDSALYLCASSLGPGGAQDTQYFGPGTRLTVL.

The J gene is TRBJ2-7, the V gene TRBV7-2. This CDR3 region has 12 residues. Germline V gives CDR1 SGHTA, CDR2 FQGNSA. CDR3: CASSFRQLEQYF.